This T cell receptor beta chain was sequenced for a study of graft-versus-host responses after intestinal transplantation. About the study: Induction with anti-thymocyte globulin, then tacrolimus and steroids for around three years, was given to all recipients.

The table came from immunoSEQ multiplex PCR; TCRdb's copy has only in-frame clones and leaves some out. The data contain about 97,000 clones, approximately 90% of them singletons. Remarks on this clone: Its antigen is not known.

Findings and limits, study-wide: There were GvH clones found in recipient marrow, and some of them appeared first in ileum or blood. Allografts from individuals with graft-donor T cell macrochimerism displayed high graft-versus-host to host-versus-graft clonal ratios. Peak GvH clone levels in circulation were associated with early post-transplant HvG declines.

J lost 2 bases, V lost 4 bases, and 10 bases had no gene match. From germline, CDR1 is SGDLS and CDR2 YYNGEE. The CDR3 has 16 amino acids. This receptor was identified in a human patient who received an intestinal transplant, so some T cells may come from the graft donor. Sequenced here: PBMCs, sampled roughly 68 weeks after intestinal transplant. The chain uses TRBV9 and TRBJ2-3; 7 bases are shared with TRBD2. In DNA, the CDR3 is TGTGCCAGCAGCCCCTCACGGGGGGTACTCACAGATACGCAGTATTTT. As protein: CASSPSRGVLTDTQYF. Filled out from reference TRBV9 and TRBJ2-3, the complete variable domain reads DSGVTQTPKHLITATGQRVTLRCSPRSGDLSVYWYQQSLDQGLQFLIQYYNGEERAKGNILERFSAQQFPDLHSELNLSSLELGDSALYFCASSPSRGVLTDTQYFGPGTRLTVL.